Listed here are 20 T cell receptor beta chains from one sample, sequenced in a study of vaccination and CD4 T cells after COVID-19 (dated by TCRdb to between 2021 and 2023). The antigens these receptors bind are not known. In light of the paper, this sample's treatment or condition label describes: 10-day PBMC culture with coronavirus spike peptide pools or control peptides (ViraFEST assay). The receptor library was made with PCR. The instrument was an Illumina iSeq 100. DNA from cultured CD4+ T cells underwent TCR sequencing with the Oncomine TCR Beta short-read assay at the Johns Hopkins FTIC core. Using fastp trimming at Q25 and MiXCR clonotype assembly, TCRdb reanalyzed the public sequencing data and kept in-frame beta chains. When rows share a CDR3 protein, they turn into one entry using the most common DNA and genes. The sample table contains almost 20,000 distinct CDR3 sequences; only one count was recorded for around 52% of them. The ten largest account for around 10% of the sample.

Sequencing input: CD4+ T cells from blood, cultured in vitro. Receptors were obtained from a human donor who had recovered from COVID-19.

CDR3 bases: TGTGCCAGCAGCGTACAGGTAGTCACTGAAGCTTTCTTT. Translating gives CASSVQVVTEAFF. V and J are TRBV12-3 or TRBV12-4 and TRBJ1-1, with D possibly TRBD1 on 5 matching bases. V was pared by 6 bases and J by 4 bases, with 12 bases between. This CDR3 has 13 amino acids.

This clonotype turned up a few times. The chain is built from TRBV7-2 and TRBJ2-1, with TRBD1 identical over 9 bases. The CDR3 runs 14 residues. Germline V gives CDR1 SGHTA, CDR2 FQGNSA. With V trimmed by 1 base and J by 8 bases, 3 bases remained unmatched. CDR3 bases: TGTGCCAGCAGCTTAGGGACAGGGGTAGATGAGCAGTTCTTC. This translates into CASSLGTGVDEQFF.

The DNA for the CDR3 is TGTGCCAGCAGTTTTCGACAGGGAGCTGAAGCTTTCTTT. It codes for CASSFRQGAEAFF. The gene calls are TRBV12-3 or TRBV12-4 and TRBJ1-1; TRBD1 aligns across 7 bases. This CDR3 comprises 13 residues. The J segment lost 6 bases and the V segment lost 3 bases, leaving 4 bases of the junction unmatched.

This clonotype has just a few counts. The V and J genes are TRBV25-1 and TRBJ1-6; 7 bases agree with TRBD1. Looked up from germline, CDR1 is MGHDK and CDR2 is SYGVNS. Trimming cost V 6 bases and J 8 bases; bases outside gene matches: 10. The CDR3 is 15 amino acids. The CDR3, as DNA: TGTGCCAGCAGCCCCTTCCAGGGGGTGGATTCACCCCTCCACTTT. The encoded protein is CASSPFQGVDSPLHF. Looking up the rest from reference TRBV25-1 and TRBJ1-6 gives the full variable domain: EADIYQTPRYLVIGTGKKITLECSQTMGHDKMYWYQQDPGMELHLIHYSYGVNSTEKGDLSSESTVSRIRTEHFPLTLESARPSHTSQYLCASSPFQGVDSPLHFGNGTRLTVT.

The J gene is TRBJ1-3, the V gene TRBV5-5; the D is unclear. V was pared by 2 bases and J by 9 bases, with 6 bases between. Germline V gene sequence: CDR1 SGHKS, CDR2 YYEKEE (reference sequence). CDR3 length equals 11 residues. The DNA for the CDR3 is TGTGCCAGCAGCTTACGGGGCACCATATATTTT. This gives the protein CASSLRGTIYF.

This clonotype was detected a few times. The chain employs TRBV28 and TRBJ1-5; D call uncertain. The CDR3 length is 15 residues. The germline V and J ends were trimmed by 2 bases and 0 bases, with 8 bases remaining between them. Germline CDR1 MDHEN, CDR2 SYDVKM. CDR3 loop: CASSLGGISNQPQHF. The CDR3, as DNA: TGTGCCAGCAGTTTAGGTGGGATTAGCAATCAGCCCCAGCATTTT.

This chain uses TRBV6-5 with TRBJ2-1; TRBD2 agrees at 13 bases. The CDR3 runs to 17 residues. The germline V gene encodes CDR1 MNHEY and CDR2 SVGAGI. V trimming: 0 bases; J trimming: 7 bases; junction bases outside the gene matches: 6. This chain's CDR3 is CASSYSPGTSGVNEQFF. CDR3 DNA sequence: TGTGCCAGCAGTTACTCTCCCGGGACTAGCGGGGTAAATGAGCAGTTCTTC.

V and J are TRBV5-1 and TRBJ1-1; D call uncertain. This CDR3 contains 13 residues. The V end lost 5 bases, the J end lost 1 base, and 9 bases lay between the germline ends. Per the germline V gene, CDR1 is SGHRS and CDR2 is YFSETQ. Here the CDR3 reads CASSWAENTEAFF. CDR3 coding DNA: TGCGCCAGCAGTTGGGCAGAGAACACTGAAGCTTTCTTT. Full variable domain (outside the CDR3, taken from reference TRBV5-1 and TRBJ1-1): KAGVTQTPRYLIKTRGQQVTLSCSPISGHRSVSWYQQTPGQGLQFLFEYFSETQRNKGNFPGRFSGRQFSNSRSEMNVSTLELGDSALYLCASSWAENTEAFFGQGTRLTVV.

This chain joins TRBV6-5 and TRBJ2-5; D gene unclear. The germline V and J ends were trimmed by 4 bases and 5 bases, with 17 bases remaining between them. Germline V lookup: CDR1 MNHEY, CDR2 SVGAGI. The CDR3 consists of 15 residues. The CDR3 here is CASSFAQAFGETQYF. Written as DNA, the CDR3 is TGTGCCAGCAGTTTCGCGCAGGCGTTCGGGGAGACCCAGTACTTC.

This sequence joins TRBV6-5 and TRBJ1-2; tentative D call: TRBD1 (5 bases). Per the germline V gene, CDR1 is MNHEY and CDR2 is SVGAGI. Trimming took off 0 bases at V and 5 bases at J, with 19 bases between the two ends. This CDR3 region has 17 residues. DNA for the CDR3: TGTGCCAGCAGTTACTCGGGGACCGGATCTCTAAATTATGGCTACACCTTC. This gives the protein CASSYSGTGSLNYGYTF.

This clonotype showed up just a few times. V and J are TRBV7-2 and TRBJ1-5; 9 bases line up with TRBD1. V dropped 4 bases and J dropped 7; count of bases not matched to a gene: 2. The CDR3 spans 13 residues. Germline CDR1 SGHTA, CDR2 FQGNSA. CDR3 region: CASSYRGQQPQHF. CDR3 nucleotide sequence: TGTGCCAGCAGCTACAGGGGGCAGCAGCCCCAGCATTTT.

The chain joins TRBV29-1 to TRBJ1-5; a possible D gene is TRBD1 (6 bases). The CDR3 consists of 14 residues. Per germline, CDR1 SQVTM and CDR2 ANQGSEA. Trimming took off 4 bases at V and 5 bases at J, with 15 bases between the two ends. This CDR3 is CSVVSGTNDQPQHF. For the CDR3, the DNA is TGCAGCGTTGTATCCGGGACAAATGATCAGCCCCAGCATTTT. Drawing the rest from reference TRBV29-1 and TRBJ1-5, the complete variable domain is SAVISQKPSRDICQRGTSLTIQCQVDSQVTMMFWYRQQPGQSLTLIATANQGSEATYESGFVIDKFPISRPNLTFSTLTVSNMSPEDSSIYLCSVVSGTNDQPQHFGDGTRLSIL.

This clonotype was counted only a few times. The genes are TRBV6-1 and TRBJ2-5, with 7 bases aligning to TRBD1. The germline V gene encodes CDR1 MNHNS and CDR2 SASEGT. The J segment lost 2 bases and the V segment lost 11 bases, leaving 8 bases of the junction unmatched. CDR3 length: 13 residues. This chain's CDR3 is CAVLDRVQETQYF. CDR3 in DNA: TGTGCCGTCCTCGACAGGGTACAAGAGACCCAGTACTTC.

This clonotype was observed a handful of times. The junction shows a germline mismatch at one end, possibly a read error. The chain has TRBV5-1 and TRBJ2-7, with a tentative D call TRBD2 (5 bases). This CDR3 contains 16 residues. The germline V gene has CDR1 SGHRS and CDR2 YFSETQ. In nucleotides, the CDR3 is TGCGCCAGCAGATTGGGAAGCGGAGCGAGCTCCTACGAGCAGTACTTC. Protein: CASRLGSGASSYEQYF.

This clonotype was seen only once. The chain's CDR3 is CASSFAYGDRDEEAKNIQYF. Written as DNA, the CDR3 is TGTGCCAGCAGTTTTGCCTACGGGGACAGGGACGAAGAAGCCAAAAACATTCAGTACTTC. The chain recombines TRBV28 with TRBJ2-4; 9 positions match TRBD1. Losses at the gene ends were 3 bases for V and 0 bases for J; bases not matched to a gene: 15. CDR3 size: 20 residues. Germline V gene data show CDR1 as MDHEN and CDR2 as SYDVKM.

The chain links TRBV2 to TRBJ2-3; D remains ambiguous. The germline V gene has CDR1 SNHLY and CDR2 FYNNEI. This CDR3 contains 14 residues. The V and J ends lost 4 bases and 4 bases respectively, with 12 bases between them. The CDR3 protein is CASSGRAGPDTQYF. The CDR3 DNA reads TGTGCCAGCAGTGGTCGGGCCGGCCCAGATACGCAGTATTTT.

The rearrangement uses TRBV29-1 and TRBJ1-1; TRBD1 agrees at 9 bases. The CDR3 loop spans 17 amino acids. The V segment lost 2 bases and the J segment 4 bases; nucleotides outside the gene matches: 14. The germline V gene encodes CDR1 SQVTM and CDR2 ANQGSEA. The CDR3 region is CSVESRDRAPISTEAFF. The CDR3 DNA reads TGCAGCGTTGAATCTCGGGACAGGGCCCCAATTAGCACTGAAGCTTTCTTT.

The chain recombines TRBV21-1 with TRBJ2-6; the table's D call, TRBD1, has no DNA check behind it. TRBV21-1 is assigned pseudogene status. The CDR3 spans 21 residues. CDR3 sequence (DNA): TGTGCCAGCAGCAAAAGGTTGGCAGCGTCCCCCCATGGTTCCGGGGCCAACGTCCTGACTTTC. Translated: CASSKRLAASPHGSGANVLTF.

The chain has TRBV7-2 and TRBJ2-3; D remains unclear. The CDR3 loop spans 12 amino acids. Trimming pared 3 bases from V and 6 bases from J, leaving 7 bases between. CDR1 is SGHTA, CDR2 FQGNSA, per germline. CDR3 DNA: TGTGCCAGCAGCTTGGCACGTGATACGCAGTATTTT. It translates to CASSLARDTQYF.

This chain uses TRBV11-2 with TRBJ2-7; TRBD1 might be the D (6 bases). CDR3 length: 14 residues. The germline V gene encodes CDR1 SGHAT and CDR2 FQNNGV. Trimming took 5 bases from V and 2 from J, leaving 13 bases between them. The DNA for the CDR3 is TGTGCCAGCAGCCCACGGACAGAAGCCTACGAGCAGTACTTC. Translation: CASSPRTEAYEQYF.